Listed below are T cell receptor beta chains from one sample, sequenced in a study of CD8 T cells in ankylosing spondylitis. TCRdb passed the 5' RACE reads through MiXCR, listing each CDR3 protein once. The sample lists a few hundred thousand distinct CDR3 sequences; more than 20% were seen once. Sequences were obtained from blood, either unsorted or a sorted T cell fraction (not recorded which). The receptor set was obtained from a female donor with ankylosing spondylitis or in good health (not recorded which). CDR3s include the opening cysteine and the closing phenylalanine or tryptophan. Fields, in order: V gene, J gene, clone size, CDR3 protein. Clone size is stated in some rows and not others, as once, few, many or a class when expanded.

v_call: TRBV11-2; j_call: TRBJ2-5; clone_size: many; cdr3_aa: CASSLAGVETQYF
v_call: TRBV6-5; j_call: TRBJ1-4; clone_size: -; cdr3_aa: CASSYVSAREKLFF
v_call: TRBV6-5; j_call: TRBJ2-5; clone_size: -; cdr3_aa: CASSYSSPGTTFGETQYF
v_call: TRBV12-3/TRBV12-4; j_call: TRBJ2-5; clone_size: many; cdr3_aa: CASSPTGLETQYF
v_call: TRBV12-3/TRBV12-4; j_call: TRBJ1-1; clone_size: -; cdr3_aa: CASSLGRGLITAFF
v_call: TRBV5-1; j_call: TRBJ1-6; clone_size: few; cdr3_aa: CASSLEVGTLGALHF
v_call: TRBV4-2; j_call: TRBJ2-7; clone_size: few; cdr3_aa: CASSQAASGSPYEQYF
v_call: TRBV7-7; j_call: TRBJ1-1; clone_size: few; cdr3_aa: CASSPSPSSTEAFF
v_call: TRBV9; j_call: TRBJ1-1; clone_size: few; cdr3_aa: CASSVLGQGEAFF
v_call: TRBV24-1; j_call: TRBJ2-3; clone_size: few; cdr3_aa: CATSDPRGPDTQYF
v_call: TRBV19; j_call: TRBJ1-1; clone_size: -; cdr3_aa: CASVGGGLGEAFF
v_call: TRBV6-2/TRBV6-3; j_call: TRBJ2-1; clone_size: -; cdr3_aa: CASSYGSSNEQFF
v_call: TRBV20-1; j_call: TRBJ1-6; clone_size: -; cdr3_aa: CSASSDRANSPLHF
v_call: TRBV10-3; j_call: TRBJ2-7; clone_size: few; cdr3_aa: CAISDHGNYEQYF
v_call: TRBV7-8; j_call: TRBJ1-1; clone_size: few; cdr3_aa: CASSLARPQMNTEAFF
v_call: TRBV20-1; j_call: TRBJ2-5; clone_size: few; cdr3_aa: CSALGPQETQYF
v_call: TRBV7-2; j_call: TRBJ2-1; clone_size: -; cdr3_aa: CASSREYNEQFF
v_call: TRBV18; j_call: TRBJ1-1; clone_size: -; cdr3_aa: CASSPQNTEAFF
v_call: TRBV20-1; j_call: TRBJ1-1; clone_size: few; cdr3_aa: CSARDLLKPQNTEAFF
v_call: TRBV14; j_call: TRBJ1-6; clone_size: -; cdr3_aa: CASSQTDRSSRSYNSPLHF
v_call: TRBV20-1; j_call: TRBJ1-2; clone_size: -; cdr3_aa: CSARSYKANYGYTF
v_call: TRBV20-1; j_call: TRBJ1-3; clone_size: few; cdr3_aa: CSATETGRGNTIYF
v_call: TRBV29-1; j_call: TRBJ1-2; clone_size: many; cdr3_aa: CSVSSGQGATNNYGYTF
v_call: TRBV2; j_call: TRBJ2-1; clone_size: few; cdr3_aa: CASSEVNPPLTGGRAQFF
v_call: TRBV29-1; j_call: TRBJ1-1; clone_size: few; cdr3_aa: CSVEDTGAPNTEAFF
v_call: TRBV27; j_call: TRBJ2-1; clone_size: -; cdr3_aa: CASSLKAGVVDEQFF
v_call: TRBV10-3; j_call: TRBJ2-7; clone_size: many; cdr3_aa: CAIRGTGMGIYEQYF
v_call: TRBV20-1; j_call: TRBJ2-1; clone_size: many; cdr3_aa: CSATRTPGLGLYNEQFF
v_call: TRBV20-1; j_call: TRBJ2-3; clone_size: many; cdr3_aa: CSAPTAGQLTDTQYF
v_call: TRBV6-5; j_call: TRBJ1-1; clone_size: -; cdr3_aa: CASSYGPLNTEAFF
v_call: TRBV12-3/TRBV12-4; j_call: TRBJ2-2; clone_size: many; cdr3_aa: CASTQGTGPWTGELFF
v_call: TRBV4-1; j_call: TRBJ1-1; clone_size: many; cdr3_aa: CASSQIQTQRGNTEAFF
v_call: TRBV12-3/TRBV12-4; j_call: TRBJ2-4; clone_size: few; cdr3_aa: CASRDSSNIQYF
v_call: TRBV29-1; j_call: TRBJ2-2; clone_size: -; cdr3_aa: CSVEPQGNTGELFF
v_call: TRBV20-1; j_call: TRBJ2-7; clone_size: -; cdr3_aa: CSALTGMSYEQYF
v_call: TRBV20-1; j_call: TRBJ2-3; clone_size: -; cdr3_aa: CSAGDRVYTDTQYF